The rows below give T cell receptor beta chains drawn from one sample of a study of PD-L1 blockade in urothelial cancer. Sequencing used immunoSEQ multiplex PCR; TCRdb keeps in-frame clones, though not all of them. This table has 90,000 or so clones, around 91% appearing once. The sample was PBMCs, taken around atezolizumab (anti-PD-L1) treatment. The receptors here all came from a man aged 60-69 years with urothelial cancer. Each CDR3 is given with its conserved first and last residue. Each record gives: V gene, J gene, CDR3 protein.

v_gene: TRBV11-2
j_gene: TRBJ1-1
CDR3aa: CASSRAGTVNTEAFF

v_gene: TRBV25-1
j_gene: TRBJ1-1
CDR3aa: CASSAPGTGYTEAFF

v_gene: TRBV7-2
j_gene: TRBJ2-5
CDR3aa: CASSTQQGSETQYF

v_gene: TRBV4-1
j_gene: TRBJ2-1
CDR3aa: CASSQDPAGLLRLEQFF

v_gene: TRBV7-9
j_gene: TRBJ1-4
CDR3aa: CASRPDRGRVEKLFF

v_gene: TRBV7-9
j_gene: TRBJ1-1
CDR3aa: CASSRGGQKNEAFF

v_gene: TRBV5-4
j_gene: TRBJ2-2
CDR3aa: CASSFFQGATGELFF

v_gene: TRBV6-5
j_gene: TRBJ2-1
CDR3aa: CASSGAPPYNEQFF

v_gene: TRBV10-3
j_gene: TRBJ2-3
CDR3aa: CAISESTSGGTDTQYF

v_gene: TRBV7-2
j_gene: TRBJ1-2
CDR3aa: CASSLAGTAFYGYTF

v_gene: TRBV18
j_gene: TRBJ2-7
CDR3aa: CASSPPLPREQYF

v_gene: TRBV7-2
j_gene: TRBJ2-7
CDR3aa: CASSLTGGGPYEQYF

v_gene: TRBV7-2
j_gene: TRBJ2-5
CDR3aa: CASSFQVPETQYF

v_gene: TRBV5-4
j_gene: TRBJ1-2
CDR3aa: CASSLNGGLYGYTF

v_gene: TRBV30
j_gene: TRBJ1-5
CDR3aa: CAWSGRGTDPRNQPQHF

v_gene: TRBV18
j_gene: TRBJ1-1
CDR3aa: CASSLLVDRNTEAFF

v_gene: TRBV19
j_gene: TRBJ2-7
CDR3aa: CASSADRYEQYF

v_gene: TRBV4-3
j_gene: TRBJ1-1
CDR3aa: CASSQDGGLNTEAFF

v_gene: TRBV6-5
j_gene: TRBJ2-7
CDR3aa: CASRSDRGTYEQYF

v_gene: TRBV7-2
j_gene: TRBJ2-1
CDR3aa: CASSLAGLSFEQFF

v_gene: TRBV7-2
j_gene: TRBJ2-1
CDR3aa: CASSLGSGGPTYNEQFF

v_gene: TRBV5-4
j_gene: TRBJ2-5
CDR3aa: CASSRGGLDGLETQYF

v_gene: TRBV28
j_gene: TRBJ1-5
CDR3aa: CASSLYREGKGGYQPQHF

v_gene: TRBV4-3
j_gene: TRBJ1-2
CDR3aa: CASSQDLIKGRDYGYTF

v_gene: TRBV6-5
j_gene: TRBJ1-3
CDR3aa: CASSYSGGKLGNTIYF

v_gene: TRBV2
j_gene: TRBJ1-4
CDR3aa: CASKRTGAGTANEKLFF

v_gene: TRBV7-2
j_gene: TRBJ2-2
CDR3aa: CASSSFGSGGPKNTGELFF

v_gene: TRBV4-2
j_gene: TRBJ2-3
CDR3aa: CASSQDRVGTDTQYF

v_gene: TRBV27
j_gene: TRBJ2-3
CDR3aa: CASNPGTSGSRTQYF

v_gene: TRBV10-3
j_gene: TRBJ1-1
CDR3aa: CAISDVGQGGDTEAFF